This T cell receptor (beta chain) was sequenced for a study of blood T cells in healthy people across ages. This CDR3 has 13 residues. Trimming shortened V by 6 bases and J by 6 bases, and 16 bases separated the two germline ends. Germline V gives CDR1 DFQATT, CDR2 SNEGSKA (reference sequence). Next came a second PCR, run for roughly 6 to 11 cycles, which used a sample-barcoded 5' primer along with a J-beta primer mix. Tagging of each cDNA molecule was performed by a template-switch adaptor with 12 random nucleotides. Every sample gave at least 3 million paired-end reads containing CDR3. Via MiXCR, TCRdb re-called the 5' RACE reads, giving one row per CDR3 protein. The sample consists of roughly 1,100,000 distinct CDR3 sequences, approximately 25% of them appearing once. The sample was also reused in another study, on T cells of mothers and their children. That report adds: Second-PCR primer M1S introduced sample barcodes and 2-4 random nucleotides.

This TCR came from a girl aged 2 to 10 in good health. The chain employs TRBV20-1 and TRBJ2-3; D gene ambiguous. The specimen sequenced was blood. The CDR3 reads CSARRGVSDTQYF. The CDR3 nucleotides are TGCAGTGCGAGGAGAGGAGTATCCGATACGCAGTATTTT.